This T cell receptor (beta chain) came from a study of T cell repertoires in cytomegalovirus infection (dated by TCRdb to about 2019). Some background on the complete study: Because public TCR beta signatures pointed to carriage of CMV infection together with the matching HLA type, the HLA type of each donor mattered for the analysis.

Via the germline V gene, CDR1 is SQVTM and CDR2 ANQGSEA. Reading from cysteine to phenylalanine, the CDR3 counts 16 amino acids. Only the CDR3 DNA stays, 48 bases, in frame from base 1. V and J are trimmed by 4 bases and 9 bases, and the gene matches miss 10 bases of the junction. What the work shows at the level of the full study, not this receptor alone: Cumulative frequency of public TCR beta family members discriminated carriers of CMV infection plus the relevant HLA type in this cohort and an independent approximately 400-donor cohort. In the ex vivo response, HLA-C-restricted CMV-specific TCR beta clonotypes were dominant, and in two of eight donors the single most frequent clonotype came from this HLA-C-restricted group.

This clonotype occurred many times. Its specific antigen is unknown. No quality values exist for individual bases; no much larger clone is one base distant. Sequencing was carried out with an Illumina HiSeq 1500. The public reads were run again by TCRdb, first through fastp at Q25 and then through MiXCR, and only productive beta chains were kept. Each entry is one CDR3 protein sequence, shown with its most common DNA and genes. The sample table shows some 180,000 distinct CDR3 sequences, and more than 9% are seen once. Approximately 4.2% of the sample goes to the ten largest clones. The rearrangement joined TRBV29-1 to TRBJ2-6, with 12 bases in between that match TRBD2. The source is a human donor in good health (CMV status not recorded). Some clones in this sample may be carry-over from other donors' samples. The sample consisted of PBMCs. The CDR3 amino acid sequence is: CSVGPRLAGDHNVLTF. Read as DNA, the sequence is TGCAGCGTTGGTCCCCGACTAGCGGGAGACCACAACGTCCTGACTTTC.